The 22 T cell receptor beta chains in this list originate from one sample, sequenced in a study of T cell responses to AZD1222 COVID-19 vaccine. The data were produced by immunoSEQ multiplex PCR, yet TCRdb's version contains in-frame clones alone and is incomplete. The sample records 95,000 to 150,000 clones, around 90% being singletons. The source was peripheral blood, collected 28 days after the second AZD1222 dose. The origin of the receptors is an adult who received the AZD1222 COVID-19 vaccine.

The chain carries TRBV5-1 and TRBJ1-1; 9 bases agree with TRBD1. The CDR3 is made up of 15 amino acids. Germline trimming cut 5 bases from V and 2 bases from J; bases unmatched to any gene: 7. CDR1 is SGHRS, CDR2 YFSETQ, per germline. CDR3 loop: CASRRQGGQNTEAFF. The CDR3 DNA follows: TGCGCCAGCAGGAGACAGGGGGGACAAAACACTGAAGCTTTCTTT.

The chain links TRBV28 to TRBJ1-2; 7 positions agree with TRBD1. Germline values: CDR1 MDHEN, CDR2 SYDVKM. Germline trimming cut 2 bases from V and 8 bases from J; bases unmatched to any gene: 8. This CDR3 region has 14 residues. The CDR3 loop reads CASSLPPGGWGYTF. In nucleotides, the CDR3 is TGTGCCAGCAGTTTACCCCCAGGGGGTTGGGGCTACACCTTC.

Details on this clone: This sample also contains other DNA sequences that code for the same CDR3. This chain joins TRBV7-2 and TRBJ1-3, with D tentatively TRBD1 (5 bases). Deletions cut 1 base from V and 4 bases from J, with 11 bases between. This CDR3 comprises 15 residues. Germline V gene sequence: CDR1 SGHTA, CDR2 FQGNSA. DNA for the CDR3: TGTGCCAGCAGCTTAGGCGGGGGGTCCGGAAACACCATATATTTT. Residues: CASSLGGGSGNTIYF.

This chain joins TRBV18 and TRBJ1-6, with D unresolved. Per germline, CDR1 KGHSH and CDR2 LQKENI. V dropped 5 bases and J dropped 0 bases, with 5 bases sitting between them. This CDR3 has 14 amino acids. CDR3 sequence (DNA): TGTGCCAGCTCATCTAGCTCCTATAATTCACCCCTCCACTTT. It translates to CASSSSSYNSPLHF.

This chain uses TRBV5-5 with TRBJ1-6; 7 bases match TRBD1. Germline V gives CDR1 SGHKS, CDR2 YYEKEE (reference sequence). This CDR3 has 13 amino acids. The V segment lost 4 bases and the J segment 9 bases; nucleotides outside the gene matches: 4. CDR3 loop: CASSLDRVSPLHF. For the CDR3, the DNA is TGTGCCAGCAGCCTCGACAGGGTTTCACCCCTCCACTTT.

The CDR3 coding sequence is TGTGCCAGCAGTTACTCGGGACAGGGATATGGCTACACCTTC. Its translation is CASSYSGQGYGYTF. This chain uses TRBV6-5 with TRBJ1-2, with 9 bases fitting TRBD1. Germline loops: CDR1 MNHEY, CDR2 SVGAGI. V was pared by 0 bases and J by 5 bases, with 1 base of the junction left unmatched. This CDR3 region has 14 residues.

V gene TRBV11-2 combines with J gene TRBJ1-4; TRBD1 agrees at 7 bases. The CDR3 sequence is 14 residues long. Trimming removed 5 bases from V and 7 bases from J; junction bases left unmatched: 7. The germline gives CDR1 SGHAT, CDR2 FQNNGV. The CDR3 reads CASSPDRVFEKLFF. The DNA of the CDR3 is TGTGCCAGCAGCCCCGACAGGGTATTTGAAAAACTGTTTTTT. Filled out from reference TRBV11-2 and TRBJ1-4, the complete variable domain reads EAGVAQSPRYKIIEKRQSVAFWCNPISGHATLYWYQQILGQGPKLLIQFQNNGVVDDSQLPKDRFSAERLKGVDSTLKIQPAKLEDSAVYLCASSPDRVFEKLFFGSGTQLSVL.

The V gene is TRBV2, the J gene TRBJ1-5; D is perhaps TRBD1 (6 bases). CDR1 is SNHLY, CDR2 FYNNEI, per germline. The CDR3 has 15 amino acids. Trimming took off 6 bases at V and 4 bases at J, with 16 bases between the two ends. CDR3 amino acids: CASSAQQGRNQPQHF. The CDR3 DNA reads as TGTGCCAGCAGCGCACAACAGGGACGAAATCAGCCCCAGCATTTT.

CDR3 region: CASSRVGHMNTEAFF. CDR3 coding DNA: TGCGCCAGCAGCCGGGTCGGACACATGAACACTGAAGCTTTCTTT. The V call is TRBV5-1, the J call TRBJ1-1; D is possibly TRBD1 (5 bases). V gave up 4 bases and J gave up 0 bases, with 13 bases separating them. Germline CDR1 reads SGHRS; CDR2 reads YFSETQ. This CDR3 has 15 residues.

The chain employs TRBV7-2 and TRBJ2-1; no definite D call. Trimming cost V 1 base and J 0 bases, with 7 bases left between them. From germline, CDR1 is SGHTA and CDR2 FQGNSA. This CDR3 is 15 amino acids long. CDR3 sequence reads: CASSLELSSYNEQFF. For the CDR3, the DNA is TGTGCCAGCAGCTTAGAATTGAGCTCCTACAATGAGCAGTTCTTC. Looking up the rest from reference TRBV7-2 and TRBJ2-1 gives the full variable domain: GAGVSQSPSNKVTEKGKDVELRCDPISGHTALYWYRQSLGQGLEFLIYFQGNSAPDKSGLPSDRFSAERTGGSVSTLTIQRTQQEDSAVYLCASSLELSSYNEQFFGPGTRLTVL.

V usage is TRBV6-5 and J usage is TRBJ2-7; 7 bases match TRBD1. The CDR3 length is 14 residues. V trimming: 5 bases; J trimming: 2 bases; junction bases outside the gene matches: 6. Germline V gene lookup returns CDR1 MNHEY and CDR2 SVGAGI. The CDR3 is CASSRRQGPYEQYF. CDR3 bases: TGTGCCAGCAGTAGGCGACAGGGCCCCTACGAGCAGTACTTC.

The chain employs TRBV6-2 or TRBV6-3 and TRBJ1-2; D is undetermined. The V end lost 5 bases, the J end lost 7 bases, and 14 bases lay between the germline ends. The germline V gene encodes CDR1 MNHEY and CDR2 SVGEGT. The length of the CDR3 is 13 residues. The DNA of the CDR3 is TGTGCCAGCAGTACCCTGAAGGGCGCTGGCTACACCTTC. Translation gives CASSTLKGAGYTF.

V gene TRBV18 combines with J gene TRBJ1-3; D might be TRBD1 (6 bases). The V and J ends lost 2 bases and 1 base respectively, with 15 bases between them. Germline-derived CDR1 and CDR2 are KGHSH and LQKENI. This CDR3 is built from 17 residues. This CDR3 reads CASSPSQGPRSGNTIYF. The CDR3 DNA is TGTGCCAGCTCACCATCACAGGGCCCACGGTCTGGAAACACCATATATTTT.

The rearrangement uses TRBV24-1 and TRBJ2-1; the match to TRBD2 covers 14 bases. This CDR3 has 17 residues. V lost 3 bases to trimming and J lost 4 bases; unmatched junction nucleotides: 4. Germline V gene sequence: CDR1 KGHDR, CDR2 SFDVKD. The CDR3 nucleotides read TGTGCCACCAGTGATGGGACTAGCGGGGGCCCGTACAATGAGCAGTTCTTC. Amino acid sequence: CATSDGTSGGPYNEQFF.

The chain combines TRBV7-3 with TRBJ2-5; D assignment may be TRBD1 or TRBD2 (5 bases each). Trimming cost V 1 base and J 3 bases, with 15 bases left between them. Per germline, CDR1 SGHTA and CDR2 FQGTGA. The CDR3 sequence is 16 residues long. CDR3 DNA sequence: TGTGCCAGCAGCTTAAAAGGTGGCAGGGACGAAGAGACCCAGTACTTC. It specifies CASSLKGGRDEETQYF.

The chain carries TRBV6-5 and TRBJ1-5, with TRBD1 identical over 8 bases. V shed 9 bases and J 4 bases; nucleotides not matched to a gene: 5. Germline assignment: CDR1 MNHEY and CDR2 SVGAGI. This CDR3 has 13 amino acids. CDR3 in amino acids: CASGQGANQPQHF. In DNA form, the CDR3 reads TGTGCCAGTGGGCAGGGGGCGAATCAGCCCCAGCATTTT.

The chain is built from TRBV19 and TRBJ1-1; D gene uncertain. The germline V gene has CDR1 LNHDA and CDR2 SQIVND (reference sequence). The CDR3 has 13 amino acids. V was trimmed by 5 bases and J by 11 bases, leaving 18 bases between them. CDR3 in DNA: TGTGCCAGTAGTGCTCAATTCGGGAATAGGGCTTTCTTT. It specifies CASSAQFGNRAFF.

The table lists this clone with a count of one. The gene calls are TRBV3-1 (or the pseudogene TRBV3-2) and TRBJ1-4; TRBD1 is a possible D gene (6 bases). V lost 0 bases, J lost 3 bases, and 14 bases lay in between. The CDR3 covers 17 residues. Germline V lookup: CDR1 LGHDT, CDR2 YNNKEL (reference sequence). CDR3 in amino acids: CASSQDLAAGANEKLFF. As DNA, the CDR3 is TGTGCCAGCAGCCAAGATTTAGCGGCAGGGGCTAATGAAAAACTGTTTTTT.

CDR3 in DNA: TGTGCCAGCAGCTCTGCCGGGACAACAAATTCACCCCTCCACTTT. It yields the protein CASSSAGTTNSPLHF. The chain combines TRBV9 with TRBJ1-6; the D gene is possibly TRBD1 (6 bases). CDR1 and CDR2 from the germline V gene are SGDLS and YYNGEE. Trimming took 4 bases from V and 7 from J, leaving 15 bases between them. CDR3 length: 15 amino acids.

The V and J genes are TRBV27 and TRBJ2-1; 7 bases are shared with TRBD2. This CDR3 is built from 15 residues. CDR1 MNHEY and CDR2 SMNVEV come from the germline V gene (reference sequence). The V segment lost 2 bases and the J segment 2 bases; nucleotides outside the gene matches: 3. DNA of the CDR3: TGTGCCAGCAGTTTAATTGGGGGGGCCTACAATGAGCAGTTCTTC. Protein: CASSLIGGAYNEQFF.

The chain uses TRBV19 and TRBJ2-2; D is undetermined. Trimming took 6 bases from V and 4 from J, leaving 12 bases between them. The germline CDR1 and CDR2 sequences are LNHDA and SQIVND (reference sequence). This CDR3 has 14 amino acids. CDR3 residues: CASRSPPSTGELFF. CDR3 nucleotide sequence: TGTGCCAGTAGATCCCCCCCCTCCACCGGGGAGCTGTTTTTT.

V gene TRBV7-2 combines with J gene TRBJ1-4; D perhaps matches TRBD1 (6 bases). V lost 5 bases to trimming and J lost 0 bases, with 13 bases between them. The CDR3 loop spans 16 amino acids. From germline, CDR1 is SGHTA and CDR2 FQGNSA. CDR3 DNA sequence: TGTGCCAGCAGCACCCAAAGACAGGCAACTAATGAAAAACTGTTTTTT. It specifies CASSTQRQATNEKLFF.